The source of this T cell receptor (beta chain) is a study of blood T cell repertoires in COVID-19. Measured with immunoSEQ multiplex PCR; TCRdb has only the in-frame clones, and not every one. The sample holds about 190,000 clones, around 80% seen once. Sequencing was performed on peripheral blood. The clonotype originates from a man between 45 and 60 years old with active or convalescent COVID-19.

CDR3 region: CASSPGQGVDSPLHF. CDR3 nucleotides: TGTGCCAGTAGTCCGGGACAGGGTGTTGATTCACCCCTCCACTTT. V is TRBV19 and J is TRBJ1-6; TRBD1 matches 9 bases. Germline trimming cut 5 bases from V and 8 bases from J; bases unmatched to any gene: 7. The CDR3 has 15 residues. CDR1 LNHDA and CDR2 SQIVND come from the germline V gene (reference sequence).